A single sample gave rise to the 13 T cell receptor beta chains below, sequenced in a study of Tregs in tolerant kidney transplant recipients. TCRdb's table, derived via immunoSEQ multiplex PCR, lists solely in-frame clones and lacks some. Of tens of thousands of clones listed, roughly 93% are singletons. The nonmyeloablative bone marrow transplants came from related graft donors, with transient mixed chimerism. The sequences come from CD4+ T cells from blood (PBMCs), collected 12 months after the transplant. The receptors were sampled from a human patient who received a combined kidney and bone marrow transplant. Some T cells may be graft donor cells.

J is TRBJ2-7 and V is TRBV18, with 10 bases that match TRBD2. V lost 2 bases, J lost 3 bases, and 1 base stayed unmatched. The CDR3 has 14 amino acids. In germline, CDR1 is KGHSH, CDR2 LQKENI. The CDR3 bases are TGTGCCAGCTCACCATCTAGCGGGAGCTACGAGCAGTACTTC. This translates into CASSPSSGSYEQYF.

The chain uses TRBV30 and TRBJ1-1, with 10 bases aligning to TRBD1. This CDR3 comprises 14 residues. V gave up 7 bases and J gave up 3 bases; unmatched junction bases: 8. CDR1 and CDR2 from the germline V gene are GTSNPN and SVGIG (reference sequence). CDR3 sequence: CASLGDRGDTEAFF. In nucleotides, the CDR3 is TGTGCCTCCCTAGGGGACAGGGGCGACACTGAAGCTTTCTTT.

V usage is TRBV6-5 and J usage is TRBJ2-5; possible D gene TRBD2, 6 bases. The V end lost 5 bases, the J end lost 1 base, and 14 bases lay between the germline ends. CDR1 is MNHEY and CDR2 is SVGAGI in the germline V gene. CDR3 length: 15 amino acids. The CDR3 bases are TGTGCCAGCAGTGTAGGGCAAGCGGGCCAAGAGACCCAGTACTTC. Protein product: CASSVGQAGQETQYF.

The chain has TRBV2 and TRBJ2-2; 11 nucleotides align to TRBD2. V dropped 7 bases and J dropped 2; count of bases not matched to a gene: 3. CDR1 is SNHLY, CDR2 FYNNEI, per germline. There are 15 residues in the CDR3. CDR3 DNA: TGTGCCAGCATTGGGACTAGCGGAAACACCGGGGAGCTGTTTTTT. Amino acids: CASIGTSGNTGELFF.

The chain's CDR3 is CASRYKGDYNEQFF. DNA for the CDR3: TGTGCCAGCAGGTACAAGGGAGACTACAATGAGCAGTTCTTC. This chain joins TRBV6-4 and TRBJ2-1, with D possibly matching TRBD2 (5 bases). This CDR3 contains 14 residues. Germline V CDR1 and CDR2: MRHNA, SNTAGT. V lost 6 bases and J lost 3, with 12 bases in between.

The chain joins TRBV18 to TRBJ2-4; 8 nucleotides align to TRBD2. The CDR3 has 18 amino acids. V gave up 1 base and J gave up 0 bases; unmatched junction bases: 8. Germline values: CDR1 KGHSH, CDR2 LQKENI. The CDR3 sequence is CASSPLPSGGVAKNIQYF. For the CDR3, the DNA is TGTGCCAGCTCACCACTTCCTTCCGGGGGGGTAGCCAAAAACATTCAGTACTTC.

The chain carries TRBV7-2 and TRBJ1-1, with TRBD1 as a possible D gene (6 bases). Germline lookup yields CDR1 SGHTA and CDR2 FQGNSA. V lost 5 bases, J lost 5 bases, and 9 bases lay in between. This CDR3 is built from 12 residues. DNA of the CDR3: TGTGCCAGCAGCCGAGACAGGACTGAAGCTTTCTTT. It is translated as CASSRDRTEAFF.

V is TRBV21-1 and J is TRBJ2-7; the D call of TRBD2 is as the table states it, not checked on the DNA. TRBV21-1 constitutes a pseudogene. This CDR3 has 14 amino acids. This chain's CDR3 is CASTRGREHYEQYF. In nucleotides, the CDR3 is TGTGCCAGCACCCGAGGGCGGGAACACTACGAGCAGTACTTC.

The CDR3 DNA sequence: TGTGCCAGCAGCTTCTTAGCGGGGGGCGGCAATGAGCAGTTCTTC. Translation: CASSFLAGGGNEQFF. This rearrangement joins TRBV7-2 to TRBJ2-1, with 10 bases lining up with TRBD2. With 3 bases clipped from V and 6 bases from J, the junction kept 5 bases outside the gene matches. This CDR3 has 15 amino acids. Germline lookup yields CDR1 SGHTA and CDR2 FQGNSA.

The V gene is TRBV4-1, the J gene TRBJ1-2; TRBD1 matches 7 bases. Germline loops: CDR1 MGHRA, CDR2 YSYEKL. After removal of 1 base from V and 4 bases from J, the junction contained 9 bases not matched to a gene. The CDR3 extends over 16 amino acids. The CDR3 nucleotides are TGCGCCAGCAGCCAAGTAGGAGGGGGCAGGAGCTATGGCTACACCTTC. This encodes CASSQVGGGRSYGYTF.

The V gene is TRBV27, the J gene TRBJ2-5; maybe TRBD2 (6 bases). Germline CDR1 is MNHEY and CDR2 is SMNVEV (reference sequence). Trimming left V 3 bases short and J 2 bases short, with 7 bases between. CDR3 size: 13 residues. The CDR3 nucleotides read TGTGCCAGCAGTTTTCGGGGGCAAGAGACCCAGTACTTC. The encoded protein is CASSFRGQETQYF.

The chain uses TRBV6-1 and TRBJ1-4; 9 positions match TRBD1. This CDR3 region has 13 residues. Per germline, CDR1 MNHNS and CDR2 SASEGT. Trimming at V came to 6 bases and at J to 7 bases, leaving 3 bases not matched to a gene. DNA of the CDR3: TGTGCCAGCAGGGGACAGGGAGTTGAAAAACTGTTTTTT. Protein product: CASRGQGVEKLFF.

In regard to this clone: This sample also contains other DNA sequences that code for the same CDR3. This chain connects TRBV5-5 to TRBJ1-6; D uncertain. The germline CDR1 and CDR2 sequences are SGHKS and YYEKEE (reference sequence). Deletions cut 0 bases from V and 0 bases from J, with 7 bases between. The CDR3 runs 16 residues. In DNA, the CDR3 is TGTGCCAGCAGCTTGGTGGCAGGCTCCTATAATTCACCCCTCCACTTT. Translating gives CASSLVAGSYNSPLHF.